This passage covers 10 T cell receptor beta chains from one sample sequenced in a study of T cell repertoires in aging, cancer and after chemotherapy. Multiplex touch-down PCR with TRB-A/B primers amplified rearranged V-D-J TRB sequences. Each CDR3 protein is one row after TCRdb ran MiXCR on the multiplex PCR reads. The sample has around 8,600 distinct CDR3 sequences, about a quarter seen once. Peripheral blood genomic DNA, not sorted cells or RNA, was the template. The sequenced sample consisted of blood. These receptors all come from a human donor with a blood cancer. The donor label of this sample is uncertain.

This chain joins TRBV5-1 and TRBJ2-7, with D maybe TRBD1 (6 bases). The CDR3 is made up of 11 amino acids. V lost 2 bases and J lost 7, with 7 bases in between. Per germline, CDR1 SGHRS and CDR2 YFSETQ. CDR3 nucleotides: TGCGCCAGCAGCTTAGGGGGTGAGCAGTACTTC. Its protein is CASSLGGEQYF. Full variable domain (remainder filled in from reference TRBV5-1 and TRBJ2-7): KAGVTQTPRYLIKTRGQQVTLSCSPISGHRSVSWYQQTPGQGLQFLFEYFSETQRNKGNFPGRFSGRQFSNSRSEMNVSTLELGDSALYLCASSLGGEQYFGPGTRLTVT.

This clonotype qualifies as medium-sized. The chain is built from TRBV29-1 and TRBJ1-5, with 7 bases fitting TRBD1. Per the germline V gene, CDR1 is SQVTM and CDR2 is ANQGSEA. The CDR3 loop spans 12 amino acids. J was trimmed by 5 bases and V by 4 bases; bases with no gene match: 2. The CDR3 region is CSVGDSDQPQHF. CDR3 nucleotide sequence: TGCAGCGTTGGGGACAGCGATCAGCCCCAGCATTTT.

This clonotype has more than one count but fewer than ten. The J gene is TRBJ1-2, the V gene TRBV27; a weak D match, TRBD1 (6 bases). This CDR3 is 13 amino acids long. Per germline, CDR1 MNHEY and CDR2 SMNVEV (reference sequence). The germline V and J ends were trimmed by 4 bases and 6 bases, with 12 bases remaining between them. CDR3 DNA sequence: TGTGCCAGCAGTTCGGGGGCGATGAATGGCTACACCTTC. Its protein product is CASSSGAMNGYTF.

This clonotype has a handful of counts. V is TRBV7-3 and J is TRBJ2-1, with unresolved D. Germline CDR1 SGHTA, CDR2 FQGTGA. Trimming took 2 bases from V and 6 from J, leaving 5 bases between them. This CDR3 has 12 residues. CDR3 nucleotides: TGTGCCAGCAGCTTAGGCTCCAATGAGCAGTTCTTC. Encoded protein: CASSLGSNEQFF.

This clonotype qualifies as medium-sized. J is TRBJ2-3 and V is TRBV5-4, with D tentatively TRBD2 (5 bases). This CDR3 comprises 13 residues. From germline, CDR1 is SGHNT and CDR2 YYREEE (reference sequence). The germline V and J ends were trimmed by 3 bases and 4 bases, with 9 bases remaining between them. The CDR3 sequence: CASSSRDSDTQYF. The CDR3 nucleotides are TGTGCCAGCAGCTCACGGGATTCAGATACGCAGTATTTT.

The chain recombines TRBV20-1 with TRBJ2-6; D not certain. The CDR3 has 14 amino acids. The V gene lost 1 base and the J gene lost 2 bases, with 6 bases spanning the gap. Germline CDR1 and CDR2: DFQATT and SNEGSKA (reference sequence). The CDR3 loop is CSARVPPGANVLTF. The CDR3 DNA reads TGCAGTGCTAGAGTCCCCCCTGGGGCCAACGTCCTGACTTTC.

V gene TRBV6-5 combines with J gene TRBJ1-1; D remains ambiguous. The V and J ends lost 6 bases and 11 bases respectively, with 13 bases between them. Germline-derived CDR1 and CDR2 are MNHEY and SVGAGI. The CDR3 is made up of 11 amino acids. CDR3 sequence reads: CASSSPERAFF. In DNA form, the CDR3 reads TGTGCCAGCAGCTCCCCGGAGCGGGCTTTCTTT.

The J gene is TRBJ2-7, the V gene TRBV5-8; possibly TRBD1 for D (7 bases). The V and J ends lost 3 bases and 4 bases respectively, with 23 bases between them. Germline CDR1 and CDR2: SGHTS and YDEGEE. This CDR3 comprises 17 residues. DNA of the CDR3: TGTGCCAGCAGCTGGGGACAGATCGGAGGGCAAACTTACGAGCAGTACTTC. It encodes CASSWGQIGGQTYEQYF.

The chain joins TRBV7-2 to TRBJ1-1; D gene uncertain. The germline V gene has CDR1 SGHTA and CDR2 FQGNSA. Trimming removed 0 bases from V and 0 bases from J, with 5 bases in between. The CDR3 is made up of 14 amino acids. This CDR3 is CASSLALMNTEAFF. As DNA, the CDR3 is TGTGCCAGCAGCTTAGCACTTATGAACACTGAAGCTTTCTTT.

In its sample, this clonotype is medium-sized. This chain uses TRBV29-1 with TRBJ2-7, with D possibly TRBD1 on 6 matching bases. This CDR3 is built from 11 residues. V was clipped by 7 bases and J by 2 bases, with 9 bases between them. Germline lookup yields CDR1 SQVTM and CDR2 ANQGSEA. For the CDR3, the DNA is TGCAGCGCAGGGGAACCCTACGAGCAGTACTTC. Translation gives CSAGEPYEQYF.